This T cell receptor (beta chain) was identified during a study of OX40 agonist ivuxolimab in advanced cancers. The germline V gene has CDR1 MDHEN and CDR2 SYDVKM. The CDR3 runs 15 residues. With 6 bases removed from V and 3 bases from J, the gap between germline ends came to 15 bases. TCRdb's table, derived via immunoSEQ multiplex PCR, lists solely in-frame clones and lacks some. There are approximately 76,000 clones in the sample; around 85% occur only once, and 5% to 7% lies in the top ten. The specimen was CD4+ or CD8+ T cells sorted from blood, collected in a trial of the OX40 agonist ivuxolimab. The chain has TRBV28 and TRBJ1-5; the D is unclear. This clonotype was sampled from an adult with an advanced solid tumor such as melanoma, head and neck, liver or kidney cancer. Written as DNA, the CDR3 is TGTGCCAGCAGAGGGATACTCCCCCTCAATCAGCCCCAGCATTTT. Its translation is CASRGILPLNQPQHF.